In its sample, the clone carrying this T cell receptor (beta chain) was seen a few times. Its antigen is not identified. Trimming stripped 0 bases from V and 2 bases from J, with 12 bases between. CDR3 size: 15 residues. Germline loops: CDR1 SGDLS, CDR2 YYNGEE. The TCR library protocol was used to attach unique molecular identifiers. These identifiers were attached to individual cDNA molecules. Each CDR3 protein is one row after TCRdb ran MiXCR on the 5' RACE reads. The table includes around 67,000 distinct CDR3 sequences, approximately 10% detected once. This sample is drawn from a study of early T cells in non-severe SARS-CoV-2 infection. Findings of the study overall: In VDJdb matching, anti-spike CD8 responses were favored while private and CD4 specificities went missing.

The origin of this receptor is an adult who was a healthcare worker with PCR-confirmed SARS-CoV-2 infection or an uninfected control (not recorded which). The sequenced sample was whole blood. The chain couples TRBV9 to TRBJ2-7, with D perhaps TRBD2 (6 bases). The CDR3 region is CASSVGVAVPYEQYF. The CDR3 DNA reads TGTGCCAGCAGCGTAGGGGTAGCGGTTCCCTACGAGCAGTACTTC.